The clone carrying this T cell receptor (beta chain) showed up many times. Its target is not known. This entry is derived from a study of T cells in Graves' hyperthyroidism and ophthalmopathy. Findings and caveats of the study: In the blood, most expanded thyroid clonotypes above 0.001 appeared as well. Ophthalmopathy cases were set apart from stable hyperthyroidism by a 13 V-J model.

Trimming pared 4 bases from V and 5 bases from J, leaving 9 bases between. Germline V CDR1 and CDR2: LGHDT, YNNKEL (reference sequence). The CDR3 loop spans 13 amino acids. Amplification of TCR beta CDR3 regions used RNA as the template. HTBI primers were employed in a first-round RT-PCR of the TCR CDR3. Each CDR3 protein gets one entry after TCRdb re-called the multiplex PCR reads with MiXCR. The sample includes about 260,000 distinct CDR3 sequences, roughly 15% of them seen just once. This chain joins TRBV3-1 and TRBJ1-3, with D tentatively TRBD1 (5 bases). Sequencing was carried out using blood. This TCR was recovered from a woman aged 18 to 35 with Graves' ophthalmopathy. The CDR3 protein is CASSRDDRNTIYF. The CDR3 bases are TGTGCCAGCAGCCGGGACGATAGAAACACCATATATTTT.